This record covers a single TCR beta chain. Participant ages covered roughly 18 to 89 years across some 25 US areas. Cohort placement rested on clinical history that participants reported themselves. Clones were sequenced by immunoSEQ multiplex PCR, and TCRdb holds only the in-frame ones, with some missing. This sample has 200,000 to 250,000 clones, with roughly 80% found just once. After removal of 5 bases from V and 0 bases from J, the junction contained 7 bases not matched to a gene. Germline assignment: CDR1 MNHEY and CDR2 SVGEGT. This CDR3 has 17 amino acids. This entry belongs to a study of blood T cell repertoires in COVID-19. As for the study in general: Samples representing acute and convalescent COVID-19 were sourced from the United States, Italy and Spain.

Sequences were obtained from PBMCs or T cells enriched from blood (not recorded which). The receptor was isolated from a woman aged 40 to 50 with acute COVID-19. V usage is TRBV6-2 or TRBV6-3 and J usage is TRBJ2-6; 7 nucleotides match TRBD1. CDR3 in DNA: TGTGCCAGCAGTAACCGGGACAGAGGCTCTGGGGCCAACGTCCTGACTTTC. Amino acid sequence: CASSNRDRGSGANVLTF.